This T cell receptor (beta chain) was sequenced for a study of neurological immune-mediated disorders. Overall study: Of the multiple sclerosis patients, roughly 35 in total, around 31 were relapsing-remitting and 3 were secondary progressive.

Study-wide findings and caveats: The repertoires of 18 of 34 multiple sclerosis patients were placed by phylogenetic grouping in a single related-CDR3 cluster, which may be a signature.

From 15-18 subjects, over 170 million TCR-beta sequences were obtained in each sequencing run. TCRdb redid the calling of the 5' RACE reads with MiXCR, one entry per CDR3 protein. Of 87,000 or so distinct CDR3 sequences detected, around 3.5% appear once; the ten largest clones hold around 3.2%. As for this clonotype: As yet, its antigen is unknown.

The sequenced sample consisted of PBMCs. This receptor was identified in a woman aged 50 to 60 with multiple sclerosis.

The CDR3 DNA is TGCGCCAGCAAAGAAGGGTTAACCTACAATGAGCAGTTCTTC. This codes for CASKEGLTYNEQFF. This chain uses TRBV4-3 with TRBJ2-1; unclear D gene. V gave up 7 bases and J gave up 2 bases, with 12 bases separating them. Germline-derived CDR1 and CDR2 are LGHNA and YSLEER. This CDR3 contains 14 residues.